The 28 T cell receptor beta chains below come from one sample, sequenced in a study of blood T cell repertoires in COVID-19. Data came from immunoSEQ multiplex PCR; TCRdb stores just in-frame clones and leaves some out. The sample includes roughly 380,000 clones, about 80% of them seen just once. Specimen: peripheral blood. These receptors were taken from a human donor with acute or convalescent COVID-19. The donor label of this sample is uncertain.

V and J are TRBV24-1 and TRBJ2-5; the match to TRBD2 covers 8 bases. The germline V gene has CDR1 KGHDR and CDR2 SFDVKD. The CDR3 consists of 14 residues. V shed 4 bases and J 5 bases; nucleotides not matched to a gene: 5. The CDR3 spells CATSDRTSFETQYF. The CDR3 coding sequence is TGTGCCACCAGTGACCGGACTAGCTTCGAGACCCAGTACTTC.

The CDR3 sequence is CASSQTVPPYEQYF. In DNA, the CDR3 is TGTGCCAGCAGCCAGACAGTGCCCCCCTACGAGCAGTACTTC. V usage is TRBV7-2 and J usage is TRBJ2-7; TRBD1 might be the D (5 bases). Per germline, CDR1 SGHTA and CDR2 FQGNSA. This CDR3 comprises 14 residues. The germline V and J ends were trimmed by 5 bases and 2 bases, with 13 bases remaining between them.

This rearrangement joins TRBV28 to TRBJ2-1; no firm D call. Germline CDR1 MDHEN, CDR2 SYDVKM. This CDR3 region has 14 residues. V was trimmed by 4 bases and J by 12 bases, leaving 19 bases between them. DNA for the CDR3: TGTGCCAGCAGTTCCTCCCCTACTCAACAGAGGCAGTTCTTC. This codes for CASSSSPTQQRQFF.

The genes are TRBV27 and TRBJ1-1; the D is unclear. The germline V and J ends were trimmed by 3 bases and 5 bases, with 10 bases remaining between them. CDR1 is MNHEY and CDR2 is SMNVEV in the germline V gene (reference sequence). The CDR3 has 13 amino acids. This CDR3 is CASSLGWETEAFF. CDR3 bases: TGTGCCAGCAGTTTGGGATGGGAGACTGAAGCTTTCTTT.

The V gene is TRBV6-5, the J gene TRBJ2-5; D is uncertain. V lost 0 bases to trimming and J lost 2 bases, with 7 bases between them. Germline V gene sequence: CDR1 MNHEY, CDR2 SVGAGI. The CDR3 is 14 amino acids. CDR3 sequence (DNA): TGTGCCAGCAGTTACTCGCGACTGCAAGAGACCCAGTACTTC. The encoded protein is CASSYSRLQETQYF.

The chain combines TRBV6-1 with TRBJ1-2; 7 nucleotides align to TRBD1. Per germline, CDR1 MNHNS and CDR2 SASEGT. V trimming: 1 base; J trimming: 2 bases; junction bases outside the gene matches: 7. The CDR3 is 16 residues long. The CDR3 DNA follows: TGTGCCAGCAGTGAAGTCGCCTCAGGGGGGAACTATGGCTACACCTTC. Translation: CASSEVASGGNYGYTF.

On this clone itself: Additional DNA sequences in this sample encode the identical CDR3. The J gene is TRBJ2-7, the V gene TRBV5-4, with 10 bases aligning to TRBD2. Germline loops: CDR1 SGHNT, CDR2 YYREEE (reference sequence). V lost 4 bases, J lost 2 bases, and 6 bases stayed unmatched. There are 15 residues in the CDR3. In DNA, the CDR3 is TGTGCCAGCAGCCTAGGACTAGCGGAGACCTACGAGCAGTACTTC. Protein product: CASSLGLAETYEQYF. Looking up the rest from reference TRBV5-4 and TRBJ2-7 gives the full variable domain: ETGVTQSPTHLIKTRGQQVTLRCSSQSGHNTVSWYQQALGQGPQFIFQYYREEENGRGNFPPRFSGLQFPNYSSELNVNALELDDSALYLCASSLGLAETYEQYFGPGTRLTVT.

The rearrangement joins TRBV19 to TRBJ2-7, with 8 bases that match TRBD2. Germline V gives CDR1 LNHDA, CDR2 SQIVND (reference sequence). This CDR3 is 14 amino acids long. V dropped 3 bases and J dropped 3; count of bases not matched to a gene: 4. CDR3 in DNA: TGTGCCAGTAGTATCCCCGGGACTAGCTACGAGCAGTACTTC. It is translated as CASSIPGTSYEQYF. The full variable domain, in which reference TRBV19 and TRBJ2-7 provide the parts outside the CDR3, is DGGITQSPKYLFRKEGQNVTLSCEQNLNHDAMYWYRQDPGQGLRLIYYSQIVNDFQKGDIAEGYSVSREKKESFPLTVTSAQKNPTAFYLCASSIPGTSYEQYFGPGTRLTVT.

The gene calls are TRBV27 and TRBJ1-3, with TRBD1 identical over 8 bases. The ends lost 6 bases at V and 0 bases at J; junction bases unmatched: 7. CDR3 length equals 16 residues. Germline CDR1 reads MNHEY; CDR2 reads SMNVEV (reference sequence). This CDR3 reads CASSRTGTTSGNTIYF. The CDR3 nucleotides are TGTGCCAGCAGCCGGACAGGGACCACCTCTGGAAACACCATATATTTT.

The chain links TRBV9 to TRBJ2-1; the match to TRBD2 covers 7 bases. Germline V gene lookup returns CDR1 SGDLS and CDR2 YYNGEE. Losses at the gene ends were 0 bases for V and 10 bases for J; bases not matched to a gene: 4. This CDR3 has 13 amino acids. The DNA for the CDR3 is TGTGCCAGCAGCGTAGAGAGGGGAGGGGAGCAGTTCTTC. Residues: CASSVERGGEQFF.

CDR3: CASSSGLVGSPLHF. CDR3 DNA sequence: TGTGCCAGCAGCTCAGGGCTGGTCGGTTCACCCCTCCACTTT. The J gene is TRBJ1-6, the V gene TRBV5-4; D perhaps matches TRBD1 (5 bases). This CDR3 is 14 amino acids long. CDR1 SGHNT and CDR2 YYREEE come from the germline V gene (reference sequence). V was shortened by 3 bases and J by 9 bases, with 13 bases between the two germline ends.

This clone was picked up a small number of times. The chain carries TRBV10-1 and TRBJ1-4; D unresolved. CDR3 length: 14 residues. V shed 3 bases and J shed 8 bases, with 13 bases lying between them. The germline V gene has CDR1 WNHNN and CDR2 SYGVQD (reference sequence). This chain's CDR3 is CASSDAGREEKLFF. The CDR3 region has the DNA TGCGCCAGCAGTGATGCCGGGAGGGAAGAAAAACTGTTTTTT.

J is TRBJ1-2 and V is TRBV3-1 (or the pseudogene TRBV3-2); 7 bases match TRBD1. This CDR3 is 13 amino acids long. Germline CDR1 is LGHDT and CDR2 is YNNKEL (reference sequence). After removal of 4 bases from V and 6 bases from J, the junction contained 5 bases not matched to a gene. CDR3 loop: CASSPQTGNGYTF. The CDR3, as DNA: TGTGCCAGCAGCCCCCAGACAGGGAATGGCTACACCTTC.

The chain joins TRBV11-2 to TRBJ2-5, with TRBD1 as a possible D gene (6 bases). Germline values: CDR1 SGHAT, CDR2 FQNNGV. This CDR3 has 15 amino acids. The V end was cut by 0 bases, the J end by 2 bases, with 10 bases between. The CDR3: CASSLEDSPQETQYF. CDR3 bases: TGTGCCAGCAGCTTAGAGGACAGTCCTCAAGAGACCCAGTACTTC.

The chain links TRBV5-1 to TRBJ2-3, with 9 nucleotides matching TRBD2. Germline CDR1 SGHRS, CDR2 YFSETQ. The CDR3 spans 16 residues. The junction had 11 bases not matched to a gene; V was cut back by 7 bases and J by 2 bases. The CDR3 loop is CASFPTSGFITDTQYF. CDR3 DNA: TGCGCCAGCTTCCCGACTAGCGGTTTTATCACAGATACGCAGTATTTT.

The V gene is TRBV5-1, the J gene TRBJ1-1; the D is unclear. The germline gives CDR1 SGHRS, CDR2 YFSETQ. V was clipped by 0 bases and J by 0 bases, with 12 bases between them. The CDR3 spans 16 residues. The CDR3 DNA reads TGCGCCAGCAGCTTGGTTGTTGCCGCGATGAACACTGAAGCTTTCTTT. Its protein product is CASSLVVAAMNTEAFF. Complete variable domain (other parts from reference TRBV5-1 and TRBJ1-1): KAGVTQTPRYLIKTRGQQVTLSCSPISGHRSVSWYQQTPGQGLQFLFEYFSETQRNKGNFPGRFSGRQFSNSRSEMNVSTLELGDSALYLCASSLVVAAMNTEAFFGQGTRLTVV.

This clone has a handful of counts. CDR3 nucleotides: TGTGCCAGCAGTTTAGCGGGGGAGCAGTTCTTC. This translates into CASSLAGEQFF. This chain uses TRBV27 with TRBJ2-1; possibly TRBD2 for D (6 bases). The CDR3 consists of 11 residues. V lost 2 bases, J lost 10 bases, and 6 bases lay in between. Germline assignment: CDR1 MNHEY and CDR2 SMNVEV (reference sequence).

The chain uses TRBV7-9 and TRBJ1-6; 8 bases are a match to TRBD1. Germline V gene sequence: CDR1 SEHNR, CDR2 FQNEAQ (reference sequence). The CDR3 is 16 amino acids. Trimming cost V 1 base and J 7 bases; bases outside gene matches: 6. CDR3 amino acids: CASSLGTGRDNSPLHF. The CDR3 nucleotides are TGTGCCAGCAGCTTAGGGACAGGGCGAGACAATTCACCCCTCCACTTT. Full variable domain (remainder filled in from reference TRBV7-9 and TRBJ1-6): DTGVSQNPRHKITKRGQNVTFRCDPISEHNRLYWYRQTLGQGPEFLTYFQNEAQLEKSRLLSDRFSAERPKGSFSTLEIQRTEQGDSAMYLCASSLGTGRDNSPLHFGNGTRLTVT.

The rearrangement links TRBV9 to TRBJ1-1; 7 bases are shared with TRBD1. Germline-derived CDR1 and CDR2 are SGDLS and YYNGEE. Trimming cost V 5 bases and J 6 bases; bases outside gene matches: 13. The CDR3 is 15 amino acids. The CDR3 spells CASRVGTVPSAEAFF. The CDR3 DNA follows: TGTGCCAGCAGAGTGGGGACAGTTCCTTCGGCTGAAGCTTTCTTT.

This chain joins TRBV18 and TRBJ2-7, with no clear D. Trimming pared 0 bases from V and 6 bases from J, leaving 18 bases between. The CDR3 is 16 residues long. Germline lookup yields CDR1 KGHSH and CDR2 LQKENI. CDR3 protein: CASSPPSTIQRREQYF. The CDR3 DNA sequence: TGTGCCAGCTCACCACCTTCCACCATCCAGCGTCGCGAGCAGTACTTC.

V and J are TRBV7-9 and TRBJ2-7; 8 positions agree with TRBD2. The trim removed 5 bases at V and 6 bases at J, leaving 9 bases unmatched. The CDR3 has 14 amino acids. Germline assignment: CDR1 SEHNR and CDR2 FQNEAQ (reference sequence). The DNA of the CDR3 is TGTGCCAGCAGCCTCACGGGGGGGCTCTCCGAGCAGTACTTC. It encodes CASSLTGGLSEQYF.

The rearrangement links TRBV15 to TRBJ2-1; TRBD1 might be the D (6 bases). Looked up from germline, CDR1 is LNHNV and CDR2 is YYDKDF (reference sequence). Deletions cut 0 bases from V and 5 bases from J, with 23 bases between. The CDR3 extends over 19 amino acids. In DNA, the CDR3 is TGTGCCACCAGCAGAGATCAGGGGTTGGCAGGACGGGTTAACAATGAGCAGTTCTTC. This gives the protein CATSRDQGLAGRVNNEQFF.

The J gene is TRBJ1-2, the V gene TRBV28; TRBD1 matches 7 bases. Germline V gives CDR1 MDHEN, CDR2 SYDVKM. CDR3 length: 14 amino acids. V gave up 2 bases and J gave up 4 bases; unmatched junction bases: 4. DNA of the CDR3: TGTGCCAGCAGTTTACGGACAGGAGGCTATGGCTACACCTTC. As protein: CASSLRTGGYGYTF.

The rearrangement joins TRBV6-5 to TRBJ2-1; 7 bases agree with TRBD1. Germline CDR1 MNHEY, CDR2 SVGAGI. Trimming removed 3 bases from V and 10 bases from J; junction bases left unmatched: 6. The CDR3 is made up of 13 amino acids. The CDR3: CASSYIEGGEQFF. The CDR3 nucleotides are TGTGCCAGCAGTTATATCGAAGGGGGCGAGCAGTTCTTC.

The chain carries TRBV2 and TRBJ1-4; 8 nucleotides match TRBD1. CDR3 length: 14 amino acids. Germline V CDR1 and CDR2: SNHLY, FYNNEI. Trimming at V came to 5 bases and at J to 8 bases, leaving 7 bases not matched to a gene. The CDR3 reads CASSRTGIYEKLFF. DNA for the CDR3: TGTGCCAGCAGTCGGACAGGGATCTACGAAAAACTGTTTTTT. The full variable domain, with the rest looked up from reference TRBV2 and TRBJ1-4, is EPEVTQTPSHQVTQMGQEVILRCVPISNHLYFYWYRQILGQKVEFLVSFYNNEISEKSEIFDDQFSVERPDGSNFTLKIRSTKLEDSAMYFCASSRTGIYEKLFFGSGTQLSVL.

The chain couples TRBV2 to TRBJ2-6; the D gene is possibly TRBD1 (6 bases). V lost 5 bases and J lost 2, with 10 bases in between. The CDR3 runs to 15 residues. Per the germline V gene, CDR1 is SNHLY and CDR2 is FYNNEI. The chain's CDR3 is CASSRDITGANVLTF. CDR3 DNA: TGTGCCAGCAGTAGGGACATAACTGGGGCCAACGTCCTGACTTTC.

This chain uses TRBV5-4 with TRBJ1-6; D perhaps matches TRBD1 (5 bases). The germline CDR1 and CDR2 sequences are SGHNT and YYREEE (reference sequence). The length of the CDR3 is 15 residues. Deletions cut 7 bases from V and 3 bases from J, with 14 bases between. The CDR3 coding sequence is TGTGCCAGCGAGGACAAGACTCGCTATAATTCACCCCTCCACTTT. As protein: CASEDKTRYNSPLHF.

The CDR3 DNA sequence: TGTGCTAGTGGTTCGTCCCATCAGGGGACTAGCGGGGGGGGCTTCACAGATACGCAGTATTTT. Residues: CASGSSHQGTSGGGFTDTQYF. The chain employs TRBV12-5 and TRBJ2-3; 16 nucleotides line up with TRBD2. J lost 2 bases, V lost 4 bases, and 15 bases had no gene match. The length of the CDR3 is 21 residues. Germline V gene sequence: CDR1 LGHNT, CDR2 FRNRAP. The variable domain in full, with the rest retrieved from reference TRBV12-5 and TRBJ2-3, is DARVTQTPRHKVTEMGQEVTMRCQPILGHNTVFWYRQTMMQGLELLAYFRNRAPLDDSGMPKDRFSAEMPDATLATLKIQPSEPRDSAVYFCASGSSHQGTSGGGFTDTQYFGPGTRLTVL.